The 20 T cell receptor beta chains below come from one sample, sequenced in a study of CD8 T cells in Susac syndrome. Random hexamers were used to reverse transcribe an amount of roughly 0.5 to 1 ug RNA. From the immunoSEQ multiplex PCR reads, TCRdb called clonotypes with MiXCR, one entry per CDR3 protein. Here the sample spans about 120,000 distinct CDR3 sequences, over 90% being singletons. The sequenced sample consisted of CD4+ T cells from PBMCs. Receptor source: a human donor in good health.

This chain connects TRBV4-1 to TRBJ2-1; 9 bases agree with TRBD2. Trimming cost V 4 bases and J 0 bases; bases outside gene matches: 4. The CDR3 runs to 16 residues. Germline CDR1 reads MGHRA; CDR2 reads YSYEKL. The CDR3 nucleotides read TGCGCCAGCAGCCCCGATAGCGGGAGCTCCTACAATGAGCAGTTCTTC. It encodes CASSPDSGSSYNEQFF.

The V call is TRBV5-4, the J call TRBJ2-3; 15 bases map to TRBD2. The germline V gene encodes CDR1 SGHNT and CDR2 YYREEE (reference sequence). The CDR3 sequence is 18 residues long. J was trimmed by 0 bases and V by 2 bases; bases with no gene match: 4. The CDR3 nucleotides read TGTGCCAGCAGCTTCGGACTAGCGGGGGGGTTTAGCACAGATACGCAGTATTTT. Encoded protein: CASSFGLAGGFSTDTQYF.

CDR3 region: CAWSLTGAGHEQFF. The CDR3 nucleotides are TGTGCCTGGAGTTTGACAGGAGCGGGGCATGAGCAGTTCTTC. The rearrangement uses TRBV30 and TRBJ2-1; TRBD2 is a possible D gene (7 bases). This CDR3 is built from 14 residues. The germline V gene has CDR1 GTSNPN and CDR2 SVGIG (reference sequence). Between the trimmed V and J ends, which lost 2 bases and 8 bases, there was a span of 16 bases.

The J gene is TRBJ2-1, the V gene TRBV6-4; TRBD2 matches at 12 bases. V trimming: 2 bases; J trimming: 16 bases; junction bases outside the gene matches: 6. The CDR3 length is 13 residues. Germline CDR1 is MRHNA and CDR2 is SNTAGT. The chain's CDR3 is CASSDTSGGFLFF. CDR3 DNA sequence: TGTGCCAGCAGTGACACTAGCGGGGGGTTCCTCTTCTTC.

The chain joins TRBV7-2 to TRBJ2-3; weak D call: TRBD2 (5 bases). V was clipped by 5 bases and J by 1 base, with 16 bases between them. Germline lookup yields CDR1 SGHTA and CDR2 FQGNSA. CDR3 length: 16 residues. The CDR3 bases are TGTGCCAGCAGCCCTATGGTGAGGGAAGGCACAGATACGCAGTATTTT. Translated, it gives CASSPMVREGTDTQYF.

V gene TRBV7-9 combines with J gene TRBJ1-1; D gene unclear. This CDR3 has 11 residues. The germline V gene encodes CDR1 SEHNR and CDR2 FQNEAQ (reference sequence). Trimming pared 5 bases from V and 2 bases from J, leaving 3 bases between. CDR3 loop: CASSGNTEAFF. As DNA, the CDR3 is TGTGCCAGCAGCGGTAACACTGAAGCTTTCTTT.

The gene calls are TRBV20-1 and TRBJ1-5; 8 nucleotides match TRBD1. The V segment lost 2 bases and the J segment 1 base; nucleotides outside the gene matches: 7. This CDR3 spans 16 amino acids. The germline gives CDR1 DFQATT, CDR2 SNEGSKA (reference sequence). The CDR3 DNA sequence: TGCAGTGCTAGACGATCGGGGACAGGCAGCAATCAGCCCCAGCATTTT. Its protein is CSARRSGTGSNQPQHF.

For the CDR3, the DNA is TGTGCCAGCAGCTTAGGCCCAGCCGGCACTGAAGCTTTCTTT. Its translation: CASSLGPAGTEAFF. The chain carries TRBV11-2 and TRBJ1-1; D gene ambiguous. The CDR3 has 14 amino acids. Trimming removed 1 base from V and 4 bases from J, with 10 bases in between. Germline CDR1 and CDR2: SGHAT and FQNNGV.

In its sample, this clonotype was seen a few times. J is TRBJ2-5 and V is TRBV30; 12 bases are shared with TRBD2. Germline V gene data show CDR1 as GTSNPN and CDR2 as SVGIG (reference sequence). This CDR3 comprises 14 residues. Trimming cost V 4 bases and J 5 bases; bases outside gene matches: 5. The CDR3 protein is CAWKLAGGWETQYF. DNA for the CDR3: TGTGCCTGGAAACTAGCGGGAGGCTGGGAGACCCAGTACTTC.

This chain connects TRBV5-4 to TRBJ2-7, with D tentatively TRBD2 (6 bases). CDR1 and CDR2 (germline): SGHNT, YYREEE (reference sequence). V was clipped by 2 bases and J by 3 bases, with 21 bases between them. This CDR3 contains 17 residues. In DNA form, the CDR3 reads TGTGCCAGCAGCTTAGTTGGTATTACCGGGAGTAACTACGAGCAGTACTTC. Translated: CASSLVGITGSNYEQYF.

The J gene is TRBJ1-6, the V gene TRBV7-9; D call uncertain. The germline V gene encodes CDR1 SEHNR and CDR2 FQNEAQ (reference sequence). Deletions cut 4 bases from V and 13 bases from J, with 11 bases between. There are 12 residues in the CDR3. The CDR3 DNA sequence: TGTGCCAGCAGCTCTATTAGTTCGCCCCTCCACTTT. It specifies CASSSISSPLHF.

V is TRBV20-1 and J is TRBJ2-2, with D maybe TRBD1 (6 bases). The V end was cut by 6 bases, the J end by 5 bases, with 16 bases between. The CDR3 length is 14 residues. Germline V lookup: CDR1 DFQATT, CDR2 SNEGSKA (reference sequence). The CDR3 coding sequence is TGCAGTGCACTTGGAAGGGGGTTTACCGGGGAGCTGTTTTTT. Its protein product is CSALGRGFTGELFF.

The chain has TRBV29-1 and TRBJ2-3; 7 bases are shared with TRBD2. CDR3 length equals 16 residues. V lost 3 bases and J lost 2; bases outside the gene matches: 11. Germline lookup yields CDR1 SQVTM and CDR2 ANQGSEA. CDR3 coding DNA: TGCAGCGTTGACGGCGATACGGGGGGAAACACAGATACGCAGTATTTT. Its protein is CSVDGDTGGNTDTQYF.

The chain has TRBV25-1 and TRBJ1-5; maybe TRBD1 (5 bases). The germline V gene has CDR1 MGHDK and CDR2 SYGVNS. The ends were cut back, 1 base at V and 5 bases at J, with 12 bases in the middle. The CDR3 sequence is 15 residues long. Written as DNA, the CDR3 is TGTGCCAGCAGTGAATTGGGGGGTGGGGATCAGCCCCAGCATTTT. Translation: CASSELGGGDQPQHF.

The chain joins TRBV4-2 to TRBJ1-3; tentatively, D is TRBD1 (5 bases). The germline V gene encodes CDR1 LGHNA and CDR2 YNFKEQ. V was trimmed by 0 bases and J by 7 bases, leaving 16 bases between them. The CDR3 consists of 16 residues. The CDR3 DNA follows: TGTGCCAGCAGCCAAGATCTTAGGGGTCTTGGGAACACCATATATTTT. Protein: CASSQDLRGLGNTIYF.

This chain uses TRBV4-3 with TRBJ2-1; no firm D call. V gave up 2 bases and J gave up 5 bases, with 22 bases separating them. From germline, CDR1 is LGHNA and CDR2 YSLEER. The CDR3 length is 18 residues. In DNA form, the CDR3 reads TGCGCCAGCAGCCAATTCAACCCCTCGCAAATTATCGACAATGAGCAGTTCTTC. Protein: CASSQFNPSQIIDNEQFF.

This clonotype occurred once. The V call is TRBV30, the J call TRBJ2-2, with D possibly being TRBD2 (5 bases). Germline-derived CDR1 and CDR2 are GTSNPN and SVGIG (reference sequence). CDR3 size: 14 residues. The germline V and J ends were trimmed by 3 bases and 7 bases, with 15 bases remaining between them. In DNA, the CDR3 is TGTGCCTGGAGCACTCTAGCCGCGGGCGGGGAGCTGTTTTTT. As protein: CAWSTLAAGGELFF.

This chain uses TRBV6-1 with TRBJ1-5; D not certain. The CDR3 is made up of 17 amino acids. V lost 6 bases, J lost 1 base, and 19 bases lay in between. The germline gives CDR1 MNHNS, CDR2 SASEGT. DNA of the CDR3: TGTGCCAGCAGATCCAGGCCAGCGGGTGGGAGCAATCAGCCCCAGCATTTT. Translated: CASRSRPAGGSNQPQHF.

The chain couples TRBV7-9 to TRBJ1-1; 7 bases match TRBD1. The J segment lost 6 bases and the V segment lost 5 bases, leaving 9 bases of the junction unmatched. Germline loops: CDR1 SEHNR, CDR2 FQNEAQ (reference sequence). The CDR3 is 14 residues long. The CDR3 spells CASSHGRQGPEAFF. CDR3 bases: TGTGCCAGCAGCCATGGACGACAGGGCCCTGAAGCTTTCTTT.

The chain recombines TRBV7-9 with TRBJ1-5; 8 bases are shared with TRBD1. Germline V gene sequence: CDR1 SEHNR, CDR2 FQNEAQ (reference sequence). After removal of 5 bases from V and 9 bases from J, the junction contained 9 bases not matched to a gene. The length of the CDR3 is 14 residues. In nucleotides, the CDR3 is TGTGCCAGCAGCCGTGACAGGGGCAATTCGCCCCAGCATTTT. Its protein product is CASSRDRGNSPQHF.